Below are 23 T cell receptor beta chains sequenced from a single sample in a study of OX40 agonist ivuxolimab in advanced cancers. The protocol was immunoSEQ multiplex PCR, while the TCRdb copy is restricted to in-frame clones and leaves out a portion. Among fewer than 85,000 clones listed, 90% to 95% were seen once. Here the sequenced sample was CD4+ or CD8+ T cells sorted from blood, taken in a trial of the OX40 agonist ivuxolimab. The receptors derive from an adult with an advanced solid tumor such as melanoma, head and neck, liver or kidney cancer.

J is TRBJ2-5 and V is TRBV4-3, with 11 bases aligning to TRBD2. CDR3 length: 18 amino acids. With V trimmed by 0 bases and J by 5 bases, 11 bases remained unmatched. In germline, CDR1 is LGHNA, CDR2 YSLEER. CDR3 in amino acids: CASSQDSGLAGGWETQYF. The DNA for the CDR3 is TGCGCCAGCAGCCAAGATTCGGGCCTAGCGGGGGGATGGGAGACCCAGTACTTC.

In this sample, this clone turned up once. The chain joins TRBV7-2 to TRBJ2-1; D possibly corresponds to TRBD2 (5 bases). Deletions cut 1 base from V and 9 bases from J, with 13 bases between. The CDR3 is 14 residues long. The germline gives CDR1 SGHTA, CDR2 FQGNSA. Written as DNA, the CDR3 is TGTGCCAGCAGCTTAGGTCCGGGATCCGGTGAGCAGTTCTTC. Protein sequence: CASSLGPGSGEQFF.

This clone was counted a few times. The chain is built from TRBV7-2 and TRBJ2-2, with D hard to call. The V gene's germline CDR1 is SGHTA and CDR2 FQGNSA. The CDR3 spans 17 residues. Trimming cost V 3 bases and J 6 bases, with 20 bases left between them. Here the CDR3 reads CASSLTLTVGTAGELFF. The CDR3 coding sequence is TGTGCCAGCAGCTTGACCCTGACCGTAGGTACCGCCGGGGAGCTGTTTTTT.

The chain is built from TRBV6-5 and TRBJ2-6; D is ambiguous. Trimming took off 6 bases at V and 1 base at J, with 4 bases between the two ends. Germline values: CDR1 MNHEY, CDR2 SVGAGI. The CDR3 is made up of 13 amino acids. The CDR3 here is CASSRSGANVLTF. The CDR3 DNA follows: TGTGCCAGCAGCAGATCTGGGGCCAACGTCCTGACTTTC.

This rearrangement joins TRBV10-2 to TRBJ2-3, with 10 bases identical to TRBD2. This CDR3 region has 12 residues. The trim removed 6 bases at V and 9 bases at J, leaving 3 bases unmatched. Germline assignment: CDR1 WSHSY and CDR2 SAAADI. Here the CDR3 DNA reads TGCGCCAGCAGCCTAGCGGGGGAGACGCAGTATTTT. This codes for CASSLAGETQYF.

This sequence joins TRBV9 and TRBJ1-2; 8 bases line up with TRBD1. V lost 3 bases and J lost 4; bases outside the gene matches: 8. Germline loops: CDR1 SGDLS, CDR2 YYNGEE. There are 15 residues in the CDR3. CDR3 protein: CASSAGGQGGYGYTF. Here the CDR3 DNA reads TGTGCCAGCAGCGCAGGAGGACAGGGTGGCTATGGCTACACCTTC.

The CDR3 region has the DNA TGTGCCACCAGGGAAAGCTCCTATAATTCACCCCTCCACTTT. It codes for CATRESSYNSPLHF. The genes are TRBV6-5 and TRBJ1-6, with D maybe TRBD1 (5 bases). CDR1 and CDR2 from the germline V gene are MNHEY and SVGAGI. Trimming took off 10 bases at V and 0 bases at J, with 10 bases between the two ends. This CDR3 is built from 14 residues.

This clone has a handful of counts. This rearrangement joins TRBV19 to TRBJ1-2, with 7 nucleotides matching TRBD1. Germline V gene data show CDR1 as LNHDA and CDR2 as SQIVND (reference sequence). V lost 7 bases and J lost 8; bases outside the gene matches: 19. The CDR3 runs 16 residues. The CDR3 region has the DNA TGTGCCAGTACCCAAGCCCCTGGGACAGCCCCCGGGGGCTACACCTTC. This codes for CASTQAPGTAPGGYTF. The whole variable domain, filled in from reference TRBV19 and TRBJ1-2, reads DGGITQSPKYLFRKEGQNVTLSCEQNLNHDAMYWYRQDPGQGLRLIYYSQIVNDFQKGDIAEGYSVSREKKESFPLTVTSAQKNPTAFYLCASTQAPGTAPGGYTFGSGTRLTVV.

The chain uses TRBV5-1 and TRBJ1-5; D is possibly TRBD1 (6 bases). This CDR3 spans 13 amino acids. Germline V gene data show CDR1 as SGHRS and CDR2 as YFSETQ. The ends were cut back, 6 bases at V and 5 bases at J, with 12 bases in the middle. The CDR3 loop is CASTRDIYQPQHF. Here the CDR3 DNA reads TGCGCCAGCACCCGGGACATTTATCAGCCCCAGCATTTT.

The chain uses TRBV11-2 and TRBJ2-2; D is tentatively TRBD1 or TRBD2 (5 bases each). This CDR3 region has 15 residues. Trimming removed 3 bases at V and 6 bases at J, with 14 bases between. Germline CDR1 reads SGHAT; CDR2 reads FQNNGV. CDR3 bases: TGTGCCAGCAGCTTGAGGGGCGGAACACCCGGGGAGCTGTTTTTT. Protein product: CASSLRGGTPGELFF.

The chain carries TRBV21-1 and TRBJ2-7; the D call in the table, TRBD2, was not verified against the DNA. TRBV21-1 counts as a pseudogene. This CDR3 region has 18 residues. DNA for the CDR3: TGTGCCAGCAGCAAATGGCGACTAGCGGGGGGTACCTGGTACGAGCAGTACTTC. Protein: CASSKWRLAGGTWYEQYF.

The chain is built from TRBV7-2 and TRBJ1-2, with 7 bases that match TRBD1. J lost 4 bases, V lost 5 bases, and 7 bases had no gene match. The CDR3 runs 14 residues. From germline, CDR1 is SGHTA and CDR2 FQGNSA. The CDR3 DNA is TGTGCCAGCAGCCCGGGACAGTCCTTCTATGGCTACACCTTC. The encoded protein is CASSPGQSFYGYTF.

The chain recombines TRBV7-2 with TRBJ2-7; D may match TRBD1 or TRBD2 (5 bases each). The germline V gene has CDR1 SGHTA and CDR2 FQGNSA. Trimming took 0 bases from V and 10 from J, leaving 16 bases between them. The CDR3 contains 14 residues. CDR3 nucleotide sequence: TGTGCCAGCAGCTTAGCCGGGGACGCGACTACCCAGTACTTC. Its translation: CASSLAGDATTQYF.

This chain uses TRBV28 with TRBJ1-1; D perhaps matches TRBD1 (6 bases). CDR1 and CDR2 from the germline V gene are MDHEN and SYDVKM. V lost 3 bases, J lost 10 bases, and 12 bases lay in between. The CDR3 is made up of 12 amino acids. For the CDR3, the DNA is TGTGCCAGCAGTTTGGGGGGCAACATAGCTTTCTTT. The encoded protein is CASSLGGNIAFF.

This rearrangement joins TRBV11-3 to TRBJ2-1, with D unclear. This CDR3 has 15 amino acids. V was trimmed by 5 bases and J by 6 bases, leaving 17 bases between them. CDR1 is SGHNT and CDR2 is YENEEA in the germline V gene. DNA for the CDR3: TGTGCCAGCAGCCGCCGTAAGGCCGAAAGCAATGAGCAGTTCTTC. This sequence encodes CASSRRKAESNEQFF.

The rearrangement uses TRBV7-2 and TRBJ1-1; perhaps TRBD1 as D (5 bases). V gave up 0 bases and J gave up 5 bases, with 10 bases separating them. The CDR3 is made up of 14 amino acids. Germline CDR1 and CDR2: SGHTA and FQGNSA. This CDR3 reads CASSLASGLTEAFF. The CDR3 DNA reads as TGTGCCAGCAGCTTAGCCTCAGGGTTAACTGAAGCTTTCTTT.

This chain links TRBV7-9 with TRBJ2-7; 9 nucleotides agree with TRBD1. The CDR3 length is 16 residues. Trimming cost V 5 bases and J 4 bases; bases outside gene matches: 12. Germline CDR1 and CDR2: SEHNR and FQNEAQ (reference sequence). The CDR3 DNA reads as TGTGCCAGCAGCGCCCCGGGACAGGGAGGTTTGTACGAGCAGTACTTC. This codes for CASSAPGQGGLYEQYF.

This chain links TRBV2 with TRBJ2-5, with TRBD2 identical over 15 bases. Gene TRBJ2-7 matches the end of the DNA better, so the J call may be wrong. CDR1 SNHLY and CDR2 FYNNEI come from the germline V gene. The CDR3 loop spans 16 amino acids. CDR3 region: CASSWGLAGGVGEQYF. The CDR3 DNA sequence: TGTGCCAGCAGTTGGGGACTAGCGGGAGGAGTAGGCGAGCAGTACTTC.

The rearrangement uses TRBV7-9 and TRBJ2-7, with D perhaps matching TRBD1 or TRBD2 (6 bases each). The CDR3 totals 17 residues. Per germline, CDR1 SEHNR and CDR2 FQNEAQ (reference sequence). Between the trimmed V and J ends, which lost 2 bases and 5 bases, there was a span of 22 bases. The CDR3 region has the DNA TGTGCCAGCAGCTTAAGGGGGAGGTCTGAAGTCCGAGACGAGCAGTACTTC. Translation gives CASSLRGRSEVRDEQYF.

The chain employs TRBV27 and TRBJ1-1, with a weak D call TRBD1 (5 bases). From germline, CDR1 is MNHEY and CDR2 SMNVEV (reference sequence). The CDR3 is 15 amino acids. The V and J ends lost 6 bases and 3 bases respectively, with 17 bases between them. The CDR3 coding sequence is TGTGCCAGCAGCCAAGATTTGTTAGGGGACACTGAAGCTTTCTTT. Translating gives CASSQDLLGDTEAFF.

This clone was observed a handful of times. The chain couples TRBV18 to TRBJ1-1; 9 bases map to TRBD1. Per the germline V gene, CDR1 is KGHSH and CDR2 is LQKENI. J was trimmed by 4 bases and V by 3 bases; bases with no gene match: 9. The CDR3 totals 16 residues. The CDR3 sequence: CASSPPRDRVSTEAFF. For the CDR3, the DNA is TGTGCCAGCTCACCCCCACGGGACAGGGTCAGCACTGAAGCTTTCTTT.

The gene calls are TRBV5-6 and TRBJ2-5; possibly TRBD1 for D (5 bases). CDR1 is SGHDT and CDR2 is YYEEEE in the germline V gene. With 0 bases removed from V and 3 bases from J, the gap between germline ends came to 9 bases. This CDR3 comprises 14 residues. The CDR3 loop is CASSLATAEETQYF. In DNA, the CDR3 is TGTGCCAGCAGCTTGGCGACAGCTGAAGAGACCCAGTACTTC.

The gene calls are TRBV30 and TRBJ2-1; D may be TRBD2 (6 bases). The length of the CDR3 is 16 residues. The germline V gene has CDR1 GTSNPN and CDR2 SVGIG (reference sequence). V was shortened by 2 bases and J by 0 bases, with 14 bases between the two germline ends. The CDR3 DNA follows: TGTGCCTGGAGTAAGTGGAGGGCCCTCTCCTACAATGAGCAGTTCTTC. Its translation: CAWSKWRALSYNEQFF.